These 20 T cell receptor beta chains were all obtained from the same sample, sequenced in a study of OX40 agonist ivuxolimab in advanced cancers. Profiling relied on immunoSEQ multiplex PCR, and the TCRdb table lists in-frame clones only, not all of them. The repertoire holds approximately 100,000 clones, with 90% as singletons. Sequenced material: CD4+ or CD8+ T cells sorted from blood, taken in a trial of the OX40 agonist ivuxolimab. The receptors were gathered from an adult with an advanced solid tumor such as melanoma, head and neck, liver or kidney cancer.

The genes are TRBV7-2 and TRBJ2-5; a weak D match, TRBD2 (6 bases). The end of the DNA is better explained by TRBJ2-7, so the J call may be wrong. This CDR3 contains 14 residues. Germline V CDR1 and CDR2: SGHTA, FQGNSA. CDR3 sequence (DNA): TGTGCCAGCAGCTTCGGAGGGTATCCCTACGAGCAGTACTTC. The encoded protein is CASSFGGYPYEQYF.

This clone was counted once. Written as DNA, the CDR3 is TGTGCCAGCAGTGCCGGGGGAGGGCGAGATACGCAGTATTTT. This translates into CASSAGGGRDTQYF. The chain recombines TRBV6-4 with TRBJ2-3, with 7 bases that match TRBD2. The CDR3 spans 14 residues. Germline V gene data show CDR1 as MRHNA and CDR2 as SNTAGT. Losses at the gene ends were 4 bases for V and 5 bases for J; bases not matched to a gene: 6.

There are a few counts of this clone. The chain links TRBV2 to TRBJ1-5; tentatively, D is TRBD1 (6 bases). Germline CDR1 reads SNHLY; CDR2 reads FYNNEI. V was cut by 4 bases and J by 4 bases, with 8 bases left in between. The CDR3 is 13 residues long. CDR3 region: CASSADRNQPQHF. The CDR3 bases are TGTGCCAGCAGTGCCGACAGGAATCAGCCCCAGCATTTT.

The V call is TRBV20-1, the J call TRBJ2-1; no definite D call. V was clipped by 4 bases and J by 7 bases, with 8 bases between them. Germline lookup yields CDR1 DFQATT and CDR2 SNEGSKA (reference sequence). The CDR3 has 11 residues. The chain's CDR3 is CSAKAWNEQFF. In DNA, the CDR3 is TGCAGTGCTAAAGCTTGGAATGAGCAGTTCTTC.

The rearrangement joins TRBV2 to TRBJ2-5, with TRBD1 identical over 9 bases. Per germline, CDR1 SNHLY and CDR2 FYNNEI. Trimming removed 6 bases from V and 2 bases from J; junction bases left unmatched: 10. CDR3 length: 16 amino acids. CDR3 nucleotides: TGTGCCAGCAGCAAAGGATCGGGACAGGGACAAGAGACCCAGTACTTC. Translation gives CASSKGSGQGQETQYF.

The chain couples TRBV21-1 to TRBJ2-2. TRBV21-1 is shown as a pseudogene. The CDR3 is 17 amino acids. The CDR3 loop reads CASSRSWVPVDTGELFF. In DNA form, the CDR3 reads TGTGCCAGCAGTAGGTCCTGGGTGCCGGTTGACACCGGGGAGCTGTTTTTT.

The rearrangement uses TRBV15 and TRBJ2-1, with D perhaps being TRBD1 or TRBD2 (6 bases each). This CDR3 contains 14 residues. CDR1 and CDR2 from the germline V gene are LNHNV and YYDKDF (reference sequence). The V and J ends lost 0 bases and 13 bases respectively, with 16 bases between them. The CDR3 here is CATSREEGGFTQFF. CDR3 DNA sequence: TGTGCCACCAGCAGAGAGGAAGGGGGGTTCACACAGTTCTTC.

CDR3 nucleotides: TGTGCCAGCATCCCTCGCGGCAGTAGGAACACCGGGGAGCTGTTTTTT. Its translation is CASIPRGSRNTGELFF. This sequence joins TRBV6-6 and TRBJ2-2; no reliable D call. CDR1 is MNHNY, CDR2 SVGAGI, per germline (reference sequence). Trimming stripped 7 bases from V and 1 base from J, with 16 bases between. The CDR3 is 16 residues long.

A few counts support this clone. The rearrangement joins TRBV29-1 to TRBJ1-2; no reliable D call. The CDR3 extends over 12 amino acids. Germline V lookup: CDR1 SQVTM, CDR2 ANQGSEA. Trimming left V 0 bases short and J 0 bases short, with 2 bases between. The DNA of the CDR3 is TGCAGCGTTGAAGACGCTAACTATGGCTACACCTTC. It is translated as CSVEDANYGYTF. Drawing the rest from reference TRBV29-1 and TRBJ1-2, the complete variable domain is SAVISQKPSRDICQRGTSLTIQCQVDSQVTMMFWYRQQPGQSLTLIATANQGSEATYESGFVIDKFPISRPNLTFSTLTVSNMSPEDSSIYLCSVEDANYGYTFGSGTRLTVV.

This chain joins TRBV7-8 and TRBJ1-4, with D perhaps TRBD1 (5 bases). V shed 5 bases and J shed 0 bases, with 10 bases lying between them. This CDR3 comprises 15 residues. Germline CDR1 reads SGHVS; CDR2 reads FQNEAQ. DNA of the CDR3: TGTGCCAGCAGCCCTCAGGGAGCAACTAATGAAAAACTGTTTTTT. It specifies CASSPQGATNEKLFF.

This clone appeared once. The J gene is TRBJ1-1, the V gene TRBV28; TRBD1 aligns across 9 bases. CDR3 length equals 16 residues. J was trimmed by 4 bases and V by 3 bases; bases with no gene match: 9. Per germline, CDR1 MDHEN and CDR2 SYDVKM. In DNA form, the CDR3 reads TGTGCCAGCAGTTTGCGGGACAGGGAAGGGGGCACTGAAGCTTTCTTT. It yields the protein CASSLRDREGGTEAFF.

The rearrangement links TRBV5-1 to TRBJ2-1; possible D gene TRBD1, 6 bases. Looked up from germline, CDR1 is SGHRS and CDR2 is YFSETQ. V lost 3 bases and J 10 bases, leaving 14 bases between the germline ends. This CDR3 comprises 13 residues. The CDR3 spells CASSSYPRGEQFF. The CDR3 DNA follows: TGCGCCAGCAGCTCCTACCCCAGGGGCGAGCAGTTCTTC.

The V and J genes are TRBV7-2 and TRBJ1-2; D may be TRBD1 (5 bases). CDR1 and CDR2 from the germline V gene are SGHTA and FQGNSA. V was clipped by 0 bases and J by 5 bases, with 13 bases between them. The CDR3 is 15 amino acids. In DNA, the CDR3 is TGTGCCAGCAGCTTAGCGCAGGGACTCTATTATGGCTACACCTTC. Its protein is CASSLAQGLYYGYTF. The whole variable domain, filled in from reference TRBV7-2 and TRBJ1-2, reads GAGVSQSPSNKVTEKGKDVELRCDPISGHTALYWYRQSLGQGLEFLIYFQGNSAPDKSGLPSDRFSAERTGGSVSTLTIQRTQQEDSAVYLCASSLAQGLYYGYTFGSGTRLTVV.

For the CDR3, the DNA is TGTGCCAGCAGCCCGGAGACTAGCGGAAAAAGAAATGAGCAGTTCTTC. It encodes CASSPETSGKRNEQFF. The chain has TRBV11-3 and TRBJ2-1; 9 nucleotides agree with TRBD2. Germline V gene lookup returns CDR1 SGHNT and CDR2 YENEEA. This CDR3 contains 16 residues. Unmatched junction bases numbered 12, after V lost 5 bases and J lost 7 bases.

The chain employs TRBV10-3 and TRBJ2-7; D may correspond to TRBD1 or TRBD2 (6 bases each). The CDR3 totals 15 residues. Per germline, CDR1 ENHRY and CDR2 SYGVKD. V lost 10 bases, J lost 0 bases, and 19 bases lay in between. Here the CDR3 reads CATSGTLTSSYEQYF. The CDR3 DNA reads TGTGCCACCTCGGGGACACTGACTAGCTCCTACGAGCAGTACTTC.

In its sample, this clone was seen once. This chain connects TRBV5-1 to TRBJ2-7, with a weak D call TRBD1 (6 bases). The germline V gene encodes CDR1 SGHRS and CDR2 YFSETQ. Between the trimmed V and J ends, which lost 2 bases and 0 bases, there was a span of 9 bases. The CDR3 runs to 14 residues. DNA for the CDR3: TGCGCCAGCAGCTTTGACAGGAGCTCCTACGAGCAGTACTTC. It is translated as CASSFDRSSYEQYF.

The chain recombines TRBV30 with TRBJ2-7, with D perhaps being TRBD1 or TRBD2 (5 bases each). This CDR3 spans 13 amino acids. Germline CDR1 GTSNPN, CDR2 SVGIG (reference sequence). Trimming cost V 2 bases and J 6 bases, with 14 bases left between them. CDR3 nucleotides: TGTGCCTGGAGTCCGGGACCCCAACTCGAGCAGTACTTC. Translation: CAWSPGPQLEQYF.

This chain links TRBV7-8 with TRBJ2-1; TRBD2 matches 8 bases. Germline V gene lookup returns CDR1 SGHVS and CDR2 FQNEAQ. With V trimmed by 6 bases and J by 5 bases, 15 bases remained unmatched. The CDR3 is 17 amino acids. As DNA, the CDR3 is TGTGCCAGCAGGTTTAGAGAAGGCGGGAGGTTCGACAATGAGCAGTTCTTC. Translated: CASRFREGGRFDNEQFF.

The chain recombines TRBV4-3 with TRBJ2-1; D call uncertain. Looked up from germline, CDR1 is LGHNA and CDR2 is YSLEER. V lost 1 base, J lost 4 bases, and 17 bases lay in between. The length of the CDR3 is 17 residues. CDR3 protein: CASSQATNSPSYNEQFF. As DNA, the CDR3 is TGCGCCAGCAGCCAAGCGACGAACTCCCCTTCTTACAATGAGCAGTTCTTC.

This chain uses TRBV21-1 with TRBJ2-7; TRBD2 was called by the table and not checked on the DNA. TRBV21-1 is a pseudogene. The CDR3 covers 11 residues. The CDR3 DNA reads TGTGCCAGCAGCAAAAGCACCGAGCAGTACTTC. This sequence encodes CASSKSTEQYF.